One sample yielded the 9 T cell receptor beta chains listed below, sequenced in a study of CD8 T cells in Susac syndrome. Reverse transcription of roughly 0.5 to 1 ug RNA was performed with random hexamers. TCRdb re-derived calls from the immunoSEQ multiplex PCR reads in MiXCR, one entry per CDR3 protein. The sample lists about 300,000 distinct CDR3 sequences; 89% were seen once. Sequencing used CD8+ T cells from PBMCs. The receptor set was obtained from a human donor with multiple sclerosis.

The rearrangement joins TRBV12-3 or TRBV12-4 to TRBJ2-1, with 10 bases matching TRBD2. V shed 3 bases and J 8 bases; nucleotides not matched to a gene: 7. CDR3 length: 15 amino acids. This chain's CDR3 is CASSFGAGGRYEQFF. DNA of the CDR3: TGTGCCAGCAGTTTCGGAGCGGGGGGGAGGTATGAGCAGTTCTTC.

The V call is TRBV6-6, the J call TRBJ2-1, with D unclear. V shed 6 bases and J shed 2 bases, with 14 bases lying between them. Per germline, CDR1 MNHNY and CDR2 SVGAGI (reference sequence). This CDR3 is built from 15 residues. CDR3 amino acids: CASSPGTFTYNEQFF. The DNA of the CDR3 is TGTGCCAGCAGCCCCGGTACTTTCACCTACAATGAGCAGTTCTTC.

The J gene is TRBJ1-1, the V gene TRBV20-1; D unclear. CDR3 length: 12 residues. The germline gives CDR1 DFQATT, CDR2 SNEGSKA (reference sequence). V was pared by 1 base and J by 7 bases, with 10 bases between. CDR3 sequence reads: CSARGLKDEAFF. CDR3 nucleotide sequence: TGCAGTGCTAGAGGTCTTAAGGATGAAGCTTTCTTT.

CDR3 residues: CASSLALMVGEQYF. In DNA form, the CDR3 reads TGTGCCAGCAGCTTAGCGCTTATGGTGGGCGAGCAGTACTTC. The chain employs TRBV7-8 and TRBJ2-7, with D uncertain. CDR3 size: 14 residues. Trimming stripped 0 bases from V and 6 bases from J, with 12 bases between. CDR1 and CDR2 (germline): SGHVS, FQNEAQ.

The chain couples TRBV4-3 to TRBJ1-6; 11 bases agree with TRBD1. Germline assignment: CDR1 LGHNA and CDR2 YSLEER. The CDR3 is 16 amino acids. The J segment lost 9 bases and the V segment lost 0 bases, leaving 4 bases of the junction unmatched. The chain's CDR3 is CASSQDAGTGGSPLHF. The CDR3, as DNA: TGCGCCAGCAGCCAAGACGCCGGGACAGGGGGTTCACCCCTCCACTTT.

The genes are TRBV27 and TRBJ2-1; tentatively, D is TRBD2 (6 bases). The CDR3 length is 16 residues. V gave up 2 bases and J gave up 4 bases, with 15 bases separating them. CDR1 is MNHEY, CDR2 SMNVEV, per germline (reference sequence). CDR3 sequence (DNA): TGTGCCAGCAGTTTAACGTTGTTTGGGGGGTACAATGAGCAGTTCTTC. It is translated as CASSLTLFGGYNEQFF.

V is TRBV27 and J is TRBJ1-5; TRBD1 is a possible D gene (5 bases). The CDR3 length is 13 residues. The germline gives CDR1 MNHEY, CDR2 SMNVEV (reference sequence). Trimming shortened V by 11 bases and J by 4 bases, and 15 bases separated the two germline ends. The CDR3 protein is CAVGQGINQPQHF. CDR3 DNA sequence: TGTGCCGTCGGGCAGGGCATTAATCAGCCCCAGCATTTT.

The chain combines TRBV6-2 or TRBV6-3 with TRBJ2-7; D is undetermined. The germline CDR1 and CDR2 sequences are MNHEY and SVGEGT. Between the trimmed V and J ends, which lost 7 bases and 3 bases, there was a span of 10 bases. There are 12 residues in the CDR3. In DNA form, the CDR3 reads TGTGCCAGCACCCAGAATCTCTACGAGCAGTACTTC. This gives the protein CASTQNLYEQYF.

This chain links TRBV7-9 with TRBJ2-7; D unclear. CDR1 SEHNR and CDR2 FQNEAQ come from the germline V gene (reference sequence). V lost 4 bases and J 5 bases, leaving 12 bases between the germline ends. The CDR3 consists of 13 residues. This CDR3 is CASSSVVRDEQYF. The CDR3 region has the DNA TGTGCCAGCAGCTCGGTGGTTCGGGACGAGCAGTACTTC.